This T cell receptor (beta chain) was found in a study of T cell responses to AZD1222 COVID-19 vaccine. Study findings and constraints: Breadth and depth of Spike-specific TCRs rose after two AZD1222 doses.

Worth noting for this clone: The antigen remains unidentified.

Profiling relied on immunoSEQ multiplex PCR, and the TCRdb table lists in-frame clones only, not all of them. The data contain about 49,000 clones, around 80% of them seen just once; the ten biggest clones take up around 6.6%. This receptor was obtained from an adult in good health. The sample consisted of peripheral blood, taken on day 0 of AZD1222 vaccination.

CDR3 residues: CASSISLVENTEAFF. CDR3 DNA: TGTGCCAGTAGTATCTCACTGGTTGAGAACACTGAAGCTTTCTTT. The chain has TRBV19 and TRBJ1-1, with unresolved D. V was pared by 3 bases and J by 1 base, with 12 bases between. The CDR3 runs 15 residues. CDR1 and CDR2 from the germline V gene are LNHDA and SQIVND (reference sequence).